These 22 T cell receptor beta chains share one sample of origin, sequenced in a study of T cell responses to AZD1222 COVID-19 vaccine. Profiled with immunoSEQ multiplex PCR; TCRdb holds only in-frame clones, not every one. The table shows approximately 90,000 clones, with about 92% occurring only once. The specimen comprised peripheral blood, sampled on day 0 of AZD1222 vaccination. These receptors were taken from an adult in good health.

The rearrangement uses TRBV6-2 or TRBV6-3 and TRBJ2-5; no definite D call. V lost 5 bases, J lost 4 bases, and 5 bases lay in between. Germline assignment: CDR1 MNHEY and CDR2 SVGEGT. The CDR3 extends over 11 amino acids. The CDR3 loop is CASSKLETQYF. CDR3 DNA: TGTGCCAGCAGTAAACTAGAGACCCAGTACTTC.

The chain carries TRBV6-2 or TRBV6-3 and TRBJ1-1, with 8 nucleotides matching TRBD1. Germline assignment: CDR1 MNHEY and CDR2 SVGEGT. V shed 6 bases, J shed 6 bases, and the junction held 15 bases outside the gene matches. CDR3 length: 16 amino acids. CDR3 coding DNA: TGTGCCAGCAGCCCTGGACAGGGACGCGCCTTCGCTGAAGCTTTCTTT. Translating it yields CASSPGQGRAFAEAFF.

J is TRBJ2-4 and V is TRBV18; no definite D call. The germline CDR1 and CDR2 sequences are KGHSH and LQKENI. The germline V and J ends were trimmed by 0 bases and 6 bases, with 6 bases remaining between them. This CDR3 comprises 13 residues. The CDR3 sequence: CASSPPAVNIQYF. In nucleotides, the CDR3 is TGTGCCAGCTCACCACCAGCTGTAAACATTCAGTACTTC.

The V call is TRBV5-1, the J call TRBJ1-1; D may be TRBD1 (6 bases). Trimming left V 1 base short and J 3 bases short, with 16 bases between. From germline, CDR1 is SGHRS and CDR2 YFSETQ. This CDR3 is built from 16 residues. In DNA, the CDR3 is TGCGCCAGCAGCTTGTATCGGGGGCGCGCCGACACTGAAGCTTTCTTT. It is translated as CASSLYRGRADTEAFF.

The chain carries TRBV6-6 and TRBJ1-4, with TRBD1 identical over 7 bases. The CDR3 covers 18 residues. Germline V gene sequence: CDR1 MNHNY, CDR2 SVGAGI (reference sequence). V gave up 5 bases and J gave up 8 bases; unmatched junction bases: 20. The CDR3 region has the DNA TGTGCCAGCAGTCTCCGGGACAGACGAAGCGAAGGCGGCGAAAAACTGTTTTTT. Protein: CASSLRDRRSEGGEKLFF.

The V gene is TRBV10-3, the J gene TRBJ2-1, with D possibly TRBD2 on 6 matching bases. The V and J ends lost 7 bases and 7 bases respectively, with 14 bases between them. The CDR3 is 13 amino acids. In germline, CDR1 is ENHRY, CDR2 SYGVKD. Written as DNA, the CDR3 is TGTGCCATCATGGCCCCACTAGCTAATGAGCAGTTCTTC. Translated, it gives CAIMAPLANEQFF.

The chain carries TRBV29-1 and TRBJ2-4; D uncertain. This CDR3 has 12 amino acids. Looked up from germline, CDR1 is SQVTM and CDR2 is ANQGSEA. The ends were cut back, 2 bases at V and 5 bases at J, with 7 bases in the middle. DNA for the CDR3: TGCAGCGTTGAACCCGGAGAAAACATTCAGTACTTC. It yields the protein CSVEPGENIQYF.

This chain connects TRBV7-2 to TRBJ2-5, with D perhaps TRBD1 (7 bases). The germline V and J ends were trimmed by 6 bases and 3 bases, with 11 bases remaining between them. Looked up from germline, CDR1 is SGHTA and CDR2 is FQGNSA. CDR3 length equals 13 residues. CDR3 nucleotides: TGTGCCAGCAGTCAGGGGGAGGAAGAGACCCAGTACTTC. Residues: CASSQGEEETQYF.

The V call is TRBV7-5, the J call TRBJ1-6; the D call of TRBD1 is as the table states it, not checked on the DNA. TRBV7-5 is designated a pseudogene. The CDR3 is made up of 15 amino acids. The CDR3 region is CVRSPRRDKDSPLHF. The CDR3 DNA sequence: TGTGTCAGAAGCCCTCGGCGCGACAAAGATTCACCCCTCCACTTT.

The chain is built from TRBV10-2 and TRBJ1-6; D may be TRBD1 (6 bases). The CDR3 has 17 residues. The V gene lost 3 bases and the J gene lost 8 bases, with 20 bases spanning the gap. Germline V lookup: CDR1 WSHSY, CDR2 SAAADI. The CDR3 reads CASSDWGGVGTYSPLHF. In DNA, the CDR3 is TGCGCCAGCAGTGACTGGGGGGGCGTGGGGACATATTCACCCCTCCACTTT.

The chain recombines TRBV13 with TRBJ1-1, with TRBD1 identical over 8 bases. The CDR3 consists of 15 residues. The germline CDR1 and CDR2 sequences are PRHDT and FYEKMQ (reference sequence). J gave up 5 bases and V 2 bases, and 7 bases lay outside the gene matches. The CDR3 nucleotides are TGTGCCAGCAGCTTACAGGGGGCAATGGGAACTGAAGCTTTCTTT. Residues: CASSLQGAMGTEAFF. The full variable domain, completed using reference TRBV13 and TRBJ1-1, is AAGVIQSPRHLIKEKRETATLKCYPIPRHDTVYWYQQGPGQDPQFLISFYEKMQSDKGSIPDRFSAQQFSDYHSELNMSSLELGDSALYFCASSLQGAMGTEAFFGQGTRLTVV.

The chain employs TRBV5-5 and TRBJ1-1; D ambiguous. The CDR3 is 15 residues long. Trimming stripped 4 bases from V and 4 bases from J, with 17 bases between. The germline gives CDR1 SGHKS, CDR2 YYEKEE (reference sequence). Here the CDR3 reads CASSNGRLATTEAFF. The CDR3 DNA reads TGTGCCAGCAGCAACGGACGGCTAGCGACCACTGAAGCTTTCTTT.

V gene TRBV2 combines with J gene TRBJ1-1; D remains ambiguous. CDR3 size: 14 residues. Germline CDR1 and CDR2: SNHLY and FYNNEI. Trimming cost V 5 bases and J 1 base, with 11 bases left between them. CDR3: CASSFRPGNTEAFF. The DNA for the CDR3 is TGTGCCAGCAGTTTCCGCCCCGGGAACACTGAAGCTTTCTTT.

The chain recombines TRBV2 with TRBJ2-2, with D possibly being TRBD2 (7 bases). The CDR3 runs to 14 residues. V was trimmed by 10 bases and J by 0 bases, leaving 12 bases between them. Germline V lookup: CDR1 SNHLY, CDR2 FYNNEI. The CDR3 DNA reads as TGTGCCACCCCGGGGGGCGCGAACACCGGGGAGCTGTTTTTT. It translates to CATPGGANTGELFF.

The chain couples TRBV7-8 to TRBJ2-7; TRBD2 aligns across 8 bases. V was clipped by 0 bases and J by 2 bases; unmatched bases: 3. Germline-derived CDR1 and CDR2 are SGHVS and FQNEAQ. This CDR3 is 15 amino acids long. The CDR3 nucleotides read TGTGCCAGCAGCTTAGCCGGGACTAGGACCTACGAGCAGTACTTC. Translated: CASSLAGTRTYEQYF.

The chain uses TRBV6-5 and TRBJ2-7; 8 bases map to TRBD1. The germline gives CDR1 MNHEY, CDR2 SVGAGI. Losses at the gene ends were 6 bases for V and 7 bases for J; bases not matched to a gene: 11. CDR3 length: 14 residues. The CDR3 here is CASRSPTGGGEQYF. CDR3 nucleotide sequence: TGTGCCAGCAGAAGCCCTACAGGGGGTGGGGAGCAGTACTTC.

Worth noting for this clone: This CDR3 is also generated by other DNA sequences in the sample. The rearrangement uses TRBV24-1 and TRBJ2-3; D unresolved. In germline, CDR1 is KGHDR, CDR2 SFDVKD. Trimming pared 3 bases from V and 6 bases from J, leaving 9 bases between. The CDR3 contains 13 residues. DNA for the CDR3: TGTGCCACCAGTGATAGTGGAGCGGATACGCAGTATTTT. It codes for CATSDSGADTQYF.

The chain combines TRBV10-3 with TRBJ1-2; 9 bases map to TRBD1. The CDR3 runs to 12 residues. Per germline, CDR1 ENHRY and CDR2 SYGVKD. V lost 8 bases to trimming and J lost 8 bases; unmatched junction nucleotides: 6. CDR3 nucleotide sequence: TGTGCCATCGGACAGGGGATGAGCGGCTACACCTTC. This codes for CAIGQGMSGYTF.

The table lists this clone with a few counts. This sequence joins TRBV14 and TRBJ1-6, with D perhaps matching TRBD1 (6 bases). Looked up from germline, CDR1 is SGHDN and CDR2 is FVKESK. V lost 4 bases to trimming and J lost 9 bases, with 16 bases between them. The CDR3 has 15 amino acids. CDR3 region: CASSPSVGGASPLHF. In DNA, the CDR3 is TGTGCCAGCAGCCCTTCGGTGGGGGGGGCTTCACCCCTCCACTTT.

V and J are TRBV11-2 and TRBJ2-3; D possibly corresponds to TRBD2 (5 bases). This CDR3 is built from 15 residues. Germline V gene data show CDR1 as SGHAT and CDR2 as FQNNGV. The V end lost 5 bases, the J end lost 0 bases, and 12 bases lay between the germline ends. CDR3 region: CASSVTRLSTDTQYF. As DNA, the CDR3 is TGTGCCAGCAGCGTAACTAGGCTTAGCACAGATACGCAGTATTTT. Combining the CDR3 with reference TRBV11-2 and TRBJ2-3 gives the whole variable domain EAGVAQSPRYKIIEKRQSVAFWCNPISGHATLYWYQQILGQGPKLLIQFQNNGVVDDSQLPKDRFSAERLKGVDSTLKIQPAKLEDSAVYLCASSVTRLSTDTQYFGPGTRLTVL.

This chain connects TRBV2 to TRBJ2-1, with D hard to call. Germline CDR1 and CDR2: SNHLY and FYNNEI. This CDR3 comprises 15 residues. V shed 4 bases and J shed 8 bases, with 18 bases lying between them. CDR3 in amino acids: CASSAGPLALDEQFF. The CDR3 DNA reads TGTGCCAGCAGTGCCGGCCCGCTTGCGCTGGATGAGCAGTTCTTC. The whole variable domain, filled in from reference TRBV2 and TRBJ2-1, reads EPEVTQTPSHQVTQMGQEVILRCVPISNHLYFYWYRQILGQKVEFLVSFYNNEISEKSEIFDDQFSVERPDGSNFTLKIRSTKLEDSAMYFCASSAGPLALDEQFFGPGTRLTVL.

The chain joins TRBV7-2 to TRBJ1-2; TRBD1 matches 7 bases. V was clipped by 4 bases and J by 4 bases; unmatched bases: 3. Germline V CDR1 and CDR2: SGHTA, FQGNSA. The CDR3 consists of 13 residues. The CDR3 DNA reads TGTGCCAGCAGCTCCGACAGGGCCTATGGCTACACCTTC. Amino acids: CASSSDRAYGYTF.